The present TCR beta chain was sequenced within a study of human T cells and chemical hapten exposure. The CDR3 has 14 amino acids. Germline assignment: CDR1 SGDLS and CDR2 YYNGEE. J was trimmed by 2 bases and V by 2 bases; bases with no gene match: 1. The table lists this clonotype with many counts. TCRdb re-derived calls from the RACE reads in MiXCR, one entry per CDR3 protein. The profile shows around 340,000 distinct CDR3 sequences, around 7% of them singletons. Time point defined: patch test 1, 2 weeks after DPC sensitization. This sample's treatment: therapeutic diphenylcyclopropenone sensitization with weekly scalp DPC.

Specimen: whole blood, collected in connection with sensitization to the hapten diphenylcyclopropenone (DPC). This sequence originates from a woman aged 18-29 years with alopecia areata. Some clones in this sample may be carry-over from other donors' samples. The rearrangement uses TRBV9 and TRBJ2-3, with 8 bases lining up with TRBD2. CDR3 residues: CASSVGLATDTQYF. For the CDR3, the DNA is TGTGCCAGCAGCGTTGGACTAGCCACAGATACGCAGTATTTT.